The TCR beta chain under discussion was sequenced for a study of long-term antiretroviral therapy in people with HIV (dated by TCRdb to the early 2020s). The study in broad terms: Collection of the earliest samples took place about a decade ahead of the 2015 WHO recommendation for immediate ART, at a time when ART was typically delayed until CD4 counts fell. A retrospective serial study tested whether ART initiation and durable HIV suppression were associated with changes in peripheral blood TRB repertoire composition and diversity. A total of 192 cryopreserved PBMC samples were contributed to the cohort by 30 adults with confirmed HIV infection, with samples collected serially over a mean of roughly six years (range 1-12). About 40% of the 30 participants with HIV were female. Test extractions of a monoclonal T-cell line alongside 33 polyclonal samples showed no cross-contamination during QIAcube processing. Beyond this particular receptor, the publication reports: ART initiation was associated with a significant increase in TRB diversity, but diversity stayed significantly below transplant donor controls even after long-term ART. Since PBMC availability was limited, sequencing covered only the TCR beta chain, with no alpha chain pairing. Unsorted PBMC were profiled instead of sorted CD4+ and CD8+ T cells because pre-ART samples had limited cell numbers. Narrower CDR3 length ranges were observed in HIV repertoires than in controls, and an antigen-experienced repertoire with only a slight naive shift after ART was suggested by the network structure. The samples span the years 2004 to 2017, and the ART regimens used at that time may not be as effective as current regimens. At every time point, the repertoire was dominated by expanded TRB clones first identified before ART initiation, although this dominance fluctuated and, in many PLHIV, declined after ART. No data were available on ART adherence, viral resistance or therapy changes, limiting inferences about post-ART repertoire changes.

The immunoSEQ hsTCRB v3.0 assay was used at survey level resolution to sequence the TRB variable region. The target sequencing depth for TRB was roughly 35,000-55,000 T-cell genomes per sample. TRB libraries were pooled and sequenced on an Illumina MiSeq using a v3 150-cycle kit. As for the original processing: Analysis of repertoires was carried out in R inside a reproducible Nextflow workflow spanning QC, data transformation and analysis. LymphoSeq2, an R package for exploring AIRR-Seq data, was used to implement custom analyses. A handful of samples yielding fewer than 5000 total TRB sequences were excluded, leaving approximately 190 analyzed HIV repertoires. Of the roughly 180 retained HIV repertoires, about 60 were collected before and around 130 after ART initiation. Each repertoire was downsampled to 5000 TRB nucleotide sequences, and summary statistics were averaged across 100 downsampling iterations. The analysis kept only TRB sequences whose CDR3 regions were at least seven amino acids long. Diversity was assessed using a clonality score derived from Shannon entropy and using the Gini coefficient. In the repertoire networks, any two of the top 5000 CDR3 amino acid sequences were linked whenever the two sequences differed by an edit distance of one. GLIPH2 predicted antigen specificity groups and MHC restriction for TRB CDR3 amino acid sequences. CDR3 amino acid sequences were matched against VDJdb and McPAS-TCR to flag known CMV, EBV, HIV or tissue antigen associations. Pre-ART, post-ART and control groups were compared with Wilcoxon signed-rank tests and Holm-Bonferroni correction. This is the immuneACCESS table as TCRdb keeps it, with only in-frame sequences that have V and J called. A part of the clones is gone; compared with another copy, unresolved V genes explain less than half, and the rest is unexplained. The V and J calls and clone size are taken from that table; D and trimming were inferred from the DNA. Counted in this sample were about 21,000 clones; 65% to 90% of them appeared once. Jointly, the top ten make up 10% to 15% of the sample.

In the germline V gene, CDR1 corresponds to SGHTA and CDR2 to FQGNSA. CDR3 length: 14 amino acids, cysteine to phenylalanine. Only the CDR3 DNA is retained, 42 bases long and in frame from the first base. Trimming costs V 5 bases and J 5 bases, and their ends lie 12 bases apart. Inclusion was restricted to participants for whom at least one PBMC sample before ART initiation and at least two post-ART samples were available. Every participant with HIV received treatment in the United States of America. Before DNA extraction, cryopreserved samples of roughly 0.85-11 million PBMC were thawed and then washed. At the time of the earliest PBMC sample, participants with HIV were aged between roughly 20 and 55 years. PBMC samples were contributed by each participant from 1-4 timepoints before ART initiation and 2-8 timepoints after ART initiation, with a median of 7 samples. Serial HIV viral load, CD4+ T-cell count, ART history and demographic data were obtained for every participant. A Qiagen kit on a QIAcube was used to extract genomic DNA from unsorted PBMC, with samples processed in batches of 12.

This clone was seen only a few times. No cognate antigen has been identified for it. Base qualities are not provided; no much larger clone lies one nucleotide away. The sequencing used unsorted PBMCs, collected 0.1 years before starting antiretroviral therapy. This receptor was taken from a man in his forties with HIV. The sequence joins TRBV7-2 to TRBJ2-2; the D call is possibly TRBD1 or TRBD2, each sharing 5 bases. The CDR3 reads as follows: CASSIEGTTGELFF. The DNA sequence is given as TGTGCCAGCAGCATCGAAGGGACGACCGGGGAGCTGTTTTTT. The full variable domain, with segments outside the CDR3 supplied by the reference TRBV7-2 and TRBJ2-2 proteins, appears as GAGVSQSPSNKVTEKGKDVELRCDPISGHTALYWYRQSLGQGLEFLIYFQGNSAPDKSGLPSDRFSAERTGGSVSTLTIQRTQQEDSAVYLCASSIEGTTGELFFGEGSRLTVL.